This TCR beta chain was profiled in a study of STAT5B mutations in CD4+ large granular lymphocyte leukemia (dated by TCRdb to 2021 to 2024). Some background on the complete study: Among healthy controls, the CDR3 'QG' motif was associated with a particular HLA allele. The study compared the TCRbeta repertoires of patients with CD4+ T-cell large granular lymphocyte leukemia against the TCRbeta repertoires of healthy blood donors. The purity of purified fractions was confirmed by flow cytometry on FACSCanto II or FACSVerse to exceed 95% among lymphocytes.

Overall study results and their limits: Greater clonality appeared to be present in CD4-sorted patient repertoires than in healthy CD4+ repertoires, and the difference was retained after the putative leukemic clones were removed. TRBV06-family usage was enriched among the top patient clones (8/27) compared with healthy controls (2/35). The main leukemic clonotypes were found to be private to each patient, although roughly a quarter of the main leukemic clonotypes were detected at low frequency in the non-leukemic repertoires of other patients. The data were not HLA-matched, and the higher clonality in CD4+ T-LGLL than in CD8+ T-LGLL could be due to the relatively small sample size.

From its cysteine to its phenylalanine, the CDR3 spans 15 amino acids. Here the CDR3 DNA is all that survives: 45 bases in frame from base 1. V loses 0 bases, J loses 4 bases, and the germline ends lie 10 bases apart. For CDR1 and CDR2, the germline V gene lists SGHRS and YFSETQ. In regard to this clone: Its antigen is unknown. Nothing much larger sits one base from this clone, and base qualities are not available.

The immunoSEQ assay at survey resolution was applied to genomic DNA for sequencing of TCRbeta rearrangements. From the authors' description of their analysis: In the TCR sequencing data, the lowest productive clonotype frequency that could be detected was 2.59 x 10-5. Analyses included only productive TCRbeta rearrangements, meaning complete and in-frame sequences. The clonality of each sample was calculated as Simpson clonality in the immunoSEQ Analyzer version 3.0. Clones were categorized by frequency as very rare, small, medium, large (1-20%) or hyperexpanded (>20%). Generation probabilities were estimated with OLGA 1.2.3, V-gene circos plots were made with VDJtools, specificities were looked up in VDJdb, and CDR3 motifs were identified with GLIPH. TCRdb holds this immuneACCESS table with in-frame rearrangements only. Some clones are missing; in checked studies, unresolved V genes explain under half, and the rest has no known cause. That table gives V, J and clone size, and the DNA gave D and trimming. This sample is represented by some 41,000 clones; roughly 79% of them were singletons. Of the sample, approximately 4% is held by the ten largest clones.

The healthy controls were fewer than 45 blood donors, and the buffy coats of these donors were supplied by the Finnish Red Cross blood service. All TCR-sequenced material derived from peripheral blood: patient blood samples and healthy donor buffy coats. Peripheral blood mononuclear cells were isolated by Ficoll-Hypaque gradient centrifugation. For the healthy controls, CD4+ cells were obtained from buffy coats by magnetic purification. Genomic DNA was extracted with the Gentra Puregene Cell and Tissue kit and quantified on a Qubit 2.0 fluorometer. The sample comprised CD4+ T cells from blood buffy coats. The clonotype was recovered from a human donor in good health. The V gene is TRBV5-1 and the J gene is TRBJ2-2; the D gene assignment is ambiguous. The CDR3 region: CASSLGVPGTGELFF. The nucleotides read TGCGCCAGCAGCTTGGGGGTTCCGGGCACCGGGGAGCTGTTTTTT.